A single sample is the source of the 8 T cell receptor beta chains below, sequenced in a study of blood T cell repertoires in COVID-19. Repertoires were generated with immunoSEQ multiplex PCR, while TCRdb's copy carries only in-frame clones and drops some. Of about 50,000 clones listed, under 90% are singletons. Sequenced input: peripheral blood. The source of these receptors is a man in his sixties with acute or convalescent COVID-19.

The V gene is TRBV12-5, the J gene TRBJ1-5; TRBD1 matches at 8 bases. Germline lookup yields CDR1 LGHNT and CDR2 FRNRAP. This CDR3 is built from 17 residues. The V gene end was trimmed by 0 bases and the J gene end by 5 bases; junction bases not matched to a gene: 9. The CDR3 is CASGLVLGRGQDQPQHF. CDR3 nucleotide sequence: TGTGCTAGTGGTTTGGTACTAGGTAGGGGACAGGATCAGCCCCAGCATTTT.

V is TRBV7-9 and J is TRBJ2-3, with 9 positions matching TRBD2. This CDR3 region has 16 residues. Germline V lookup: CDR1 SEHNR, CDR2 FQNEAQ (reference sequence). Trimming took 4 bases from V and 4 from J; bases not matched to a gene: 9. Written as DNA, the CDR3 is TGTGCCAGCAGCTCCCCCGCGGGGGGGCAAGCAGATACGCAGTATTTT. Translating gives CASSSPAGGQADTQYF.

The DNA for the CDR3 is TGTGCCAGCAGGAGGGACAACTACTATGGCTACACCTTC. Translation gives CASRRDNYYGYTF. The chain recombines TRBV12-3 or TRBV12-4 with TRBJ1-2; the D gene is possibly TRBD1 (6 bases). CDR3 size: 13 residues. With 6 bases removed from V and 3 bases from J, the gap between germline ends came to 11 bases.

The chain recombines TRBV4-1 with TRBJ1-2; 11 bases fit TRBD1. CDR3 length: 15 amino acids. CDR1 and CDR2 (germline): MGHRA, YSYEKL. V lost 3 bases to trimming and J lost 2 bases; unmatched junction nucleotides: 2. CDR3 sequence (DNA): TGCGCCAGCAGCCACGGACAGGGGGCCAACTATGGCTACACCTTC. It specifies CASSHGQGANYGYTF.

This chain connects TRBV6-6 to TRBJ1-2; D is uncertain. CDR1 is MNHNY and CDR2 is SVGAGI in the germline V gene (reference sequence). The CDR3 contains 11 residues. V dropped 7 bases and J dropped 10 bases, with 13 bases sitting between them. In DNA form, the CDR3 reads TGTGCCAGCACCTCCGACATGTTCTACACCTTC. Its translation: CASTSDMFYTF.

This clone occurred a few times. The chain uses TRBV12-3 or TRBV12-4 and TRBJ1-1; D ambiguous. The CDR3 totals 11 residues. Deletions cut 5 bases from V and 3 bases from J, with 4 bases between. The CDR3 loop is CASSRDTEAFF. The DNA of the CDR3 is TGTGCCAGCAGTCGGGACACTGAAGCTTTCTTT.

CDR3 nucleotide sequence: TGCGCCAGCACCCGGGACAGTATGAACACTGAAGCTTTCTTT. Translating gives CASTRDSMNTEAFF. The rearrangement links TRBV5-1 to TRBJ1-1, with 7 bases matching TRBD1. The CDR3 loop spans 14 amino acids. The junction had 5 bases not matched to a gene; V was cut back by 6 bases and J by 0 bases. Germline-derived CDR1 and CDR2 are SGHRS and YFSETQ.

This chain joins TRBV6-1 and TRBJ1-3, with D unresolved. The CDR3 is 16 residues long. Germline V gene sequence: CDR1 MNHNS, CDR2 SASEGT. Trimming pared 1 base from V and 0 bases from J, leaving 10 bases between. The CDR3 region has the DNA TGTGCCAGCAGTGAAGACATAGAGGACTCTGGAAACACCATATATTTT. As protein: CASSEDIEDSGNTIYF.